One sample yielded the 27 T cell receptor beta chains listed below, sequenced in a study of cytomegalovirus exposure and HLA in healthy donors. PCR used 60 Vbeta primers and 13 Jbeta primers. The method was immunoSEQ multiplex PCR; TCRdb's version includes in-frame clones alone and lacks a portion of them. Among some 110,000 clones listed, over 65% were seen once. The specimen sequenced was PBMCs. The receptors were gathered from a woman between 50 and 59 years old in good health and CMV-seropositive.

The chain recombines TRBV7-2 with TRBJ1-4; possibly TRBD1 for D (5 bases). In germline, CDR1 is SGHTA, CDR2 FQGNSA. The CDR3 has 14 residues. V was pared by 1 base and J by 11 bases, with 14 bases between. The CDR3 DNA follows: TGTGCCAGCAGCTTAGGTGGGGGGTGGCGGAAACTGTTTTTT. Translated: CASSLGGGWRKLFF. Drawing the rest from reference TRBV7-2 and TRBJ1-4, the complete variable domain is GAGVSQSPSNKVTEKGKDVELRCDPISGHTALYWYRQSLGQGLEFLIYFQGNSAPDKSGLPSDRFSAERTGGSVSTLTIQRTQQEDSAVYLCASSLGGGWRKLFFGSGTQLSVL.

V gene TRBV6-5 combines with J gene TRBJ2-7; 8 bases are a match to TRBD1. The length of the CDR3 is 16 residues. The V gene's germline CDR1 is MNHEY and CDR2 SVGAGI. V trimming: 3 bases; J trimming: 0 bases; junction bases outside the gene matches: 7. The CDR3 coding sequence is TGTGCCAGCAGTTATCGCGGACAGGGTAGCTCCTACGAGCAGTACTTC. Protein sequence: CASSYRGQGSSYEQYF.

This chain joins TRBV6-4 and TRBJ1-1; 9 nucleotides align to TRBD1. With V trimmed by 8 bases and J by 4 bases, 5 bases remained unmatched. This CDR3 region has 13 residues. Germline V lookup: CDR1 MRHNA, CDR2 SNTAGT. The DNA of the CDR3 is TGTGCCAGCGCTGGACAGGGGAGCACTGAAGCTTTCTTT. This sequence encodes CASAGQGSTEAFF.

In this sample, this clone turned up once. J is TRBJ2-1 and V is TRBV7-9; unclear D gene. The CDR3 runs 13 residues. Germline V CDR1 and CDR2: SEHNR, FQNEAQ (reference sequence). Trimming removed 6 bases from V and 12 bases from J, with 18 bases in between. The CDR3 reads CASSLELPSGQFF. In nucleotides, the CDR3 is TGTGCCAGCAGTCTGGAGCTCCCGTCCGGGCAGTTCTTC.

This chain uses TRBV5-4 with TRBJ2-1; tentative D call: TRBD2 (5 bases). Trimming removed 3 bases at V and 5 bases at J, with 9 bases between. The germline V gene has CDR1 SGHNT and CDR2 YYREEE (reference sequence). The CDR3 loop spans 13 amino acids. DNA of the CDR3: TGTGCCAGCAGCTCACTACTAGACAATGAGCAGTTCTTC. It encodes CASSSLLDNEQFF.

The genes are TRBV7-3 and TRBJ1-1, with a possible D match to TRBD1 (6 bases). Per germline, CDR1 SGHTA and CDR2 FQGTGA. This CDR3 region has 13 residues. The germline V and J ends were trimmed by 0 bases and 9 bases, with 11 bases remaining between them. CDR3 region: CASSLTPQGQAFF. CDR3 bases: TGTGCCAGCAGCTTAACTCCCCAGGGGCAAGCTTTCTTT.

The chain uses TRBV5-1 and TRBJ1-4; 10 nucleotides align to TRBD1. The CDR3 extends over 13 amino acids. Germline trimming cut 7 bases from V and 8 bases from J; bases unmatched to any gene: 5. Per the germline V gene, CDR1 is SGHRS and CDR2 is YFSETQ. As DNA, the CDR3 is TGCGCCAGCGGGACAGGGGCAGCGGAAAAACTGTTTTTT. The encoded protein is CASGTGAAEKLFF.

J is TRBJ1-1 and V is TRBV7-8, with D possibly TRBD1 on 6 matching bases. The V gene's germline CDR1 is SGHVS and CDR2 FQNEAQ. This CDR3 is 14 amino acids long. Trimming pared 8 bases from V and 6 bases from J, leaving 19 bases between. The CDR3 loop reads CASDQGQNYAEAFF. In DNA form, the CDR3 reads TGTGCCAGCGACCAAGGACAGAACTATGCTGAAGCTTTCTTT.

This CDR3 reads CASSFPTGIFLVAPNEQFF. DNA of the CDR3: TGCGCCAGCAGCTTCCCGACAGGGATTTTTCTCGTTGCCCCCAATGAGCAGTTCTTC. The rearrangement links TRBV4-3 to TRBJ2-1; 7 nucleotides agree with TRBD1. Germline values: CDR1 LGHNA, CDR2 YSLEER. Trimming at V came to 5 bases and at J to 6 bases, leaving 22 bases not matched to a gene. The CDR3 is 19 amino acids.

The V and J genes are TRBV19 and TRBJ1-1, with D maybe TRBD1 (6 bases). The length of the CDR3 is 16 residues. V lost 3 bases to trimming and J lost 4 bases, with 18 bases between them. Germline V gene lookup returns CDR1 LNHDA and CDR2 SQIVND (reference sequence). The CDR3 DNA follows: TGTGCCAGTAGTATCGGATCCCGGGGAGGGGGCACTGAAGCTTTCTTT. As protein: CASSIGSRGGGTEAFF.

This clone appeared a single time. The rearrangement joins TRBV7-2 to TRBJ1-5, with 8 bases matching TRBD1. The CDR3 runs 15 residues. The junction had 2 bases not matched to a gene; V was cut back by 2 bases and J by 2 bases. CDR1 and CDR2 from the germline V gene are SGHTA and FQGNSA. The CDR3 sequence: CASSLQGAGNQPQHF. The CDR3 DNA is TGTGCCAGCAGCTTACAGGGGGCAGGCAATCAGCCCCAGCATTTT.

The chain employs TRBV30 and TRBJ2-5; no clear D gene. Looked up from germline, CDR1 is GTSNPN and CDR2 is SVGIG (reference sequence). With 1 base removed from V and 4 bases from J, the gap between germline ends came to 13 bases. The CDR3 is 14 residues long. This chain's CDR3 is CAWSGLLVGETQYF. The CDR3 bases are TGTGCCTGGAGTGGACTCCTGGTGGGAGAGACCCAGTACTTC. The whole variable domain, remainder taken from reference TRBV30 and TRBJ2-5, is SQTIHQWPATLVQPVGSPLSLECTVEGTSNPNLYWYRQAAGRGLQLLFYSVGIGQISSEVPQNLSASRPQDRQFILSSKKLLLSDSGFYLCAWSGLLVGETQYFGPGTRLLVL.

This clone showed up just a few times. The rearrangement joins TRBV29-1 to TRBJ2-1; 7 bases are shared with TRBD2. V lost 4 bases to trimming and J lost 4 bases; unmatched junction nucleotides: 1. Germline V gene data show CDR1 as SQVTM and CDR2 as ANQGSEA. The CDR3 is made up of 12 amino acids. The CDR3 protein is CSVGDYYNEQFF. CDR3 nucleotides: TGCAGCGTTGGGGACTATTACAATGAGCAGTTCTTC.

Remarks on this clone: One junction end disagrees with the germline gene, perhaps due to a read error. The chain is built from TRBV2 and TRBJ1-4; 8 bases fit TRBD1. This CDR3 comprises 15 residues. Per germline, CDR1 SNHLY and CDR2 FYNNEI. CDR3 in DNA: TGTGCCAGCAGTAAAGCAGGGGGCTTGGGTGAAAAACTGTTTTTT. Translated, it gives CASSKAGGLGEKLFF.

This chain links TRBV4-1 with TRBJ2-1, with 8 bases that match TRBD2. The CDR3 extends over 15 amino acids. Germline loops: CDR1 MGHRA, CDR2 YSYEKL. Trimming took 5 bases from V and 6 from J; bases not matched to a gene: 9. The CDR3 reads CASSYASGGANEQFF. The CDR3 bases are TGCGCCAGCAGCTATGCATCCGGGGGGGCCAATGAGCAGTTCTTC.

Only a few counts were recorded for this clone. The V and J genes are TRBV11-2 and TRBJ2-5; 11 bases map to TRBD2. Per the germline V gene, CDR1 is SGHAT and CDR2 is FQNNGV. With 5 bases clipped from V and 1 base from J, the junction kept 6 bases outside the gene matches. The CDR3 has 16 amino acids. CDR3 DNA: TGTGCCAGCAGCCTGGCGACTAGCGGGGCCCAAGAGACCCAGTACTTC. It codes for CASSLATSGAQETQYF.

This clone was detected only a few times. The chain uses TRBV28 and TRBJ2-7; possibly TRBD2 for D (6 bases). From germline, CDR1 is MDHEN and CDR2 SYDVKM. The length of the CDR3 is 15 residues. The V end lost 7 bases, the J end lost 0 bases, and 16 bases lay between the germline ends. The DNA of the CDR3 is TGTGCCAGCACCCCCCCGGGAGCAGACTCCTACGAGCAGTACTTC. This codes for CASTPPGADSYEQYF. Complete variable domain (other parts from reference TRBV28 and TRBJ2-7): DVKVTQSSRYLVKRTGEKVFLECVQDMDHENMFWYRQDPGLGLRLIYFSYDVKMKEKGDIPEGYSVSREKKERFSLILESASTNQTSMYLCASTPPGADSYEQYFGPGTRLTVT.

The gene calls are TRBV6-5 and TRBJ2-3; tentatively, D is TRBD2 (6 bases). Germline V gene data show CDR1 as MNHEY and CDR2 as SVGAGI. Trimming took off 4 bases at V and 1 base at J, with 15 bases between the two ends. This CDR3 is built from 16 residues. The DNA of the CDR3 is TGTGCCAGCAGTTCGTTCGGGAGAGGTGGCACAGATACGCAGTATTTT. Translating it yields CASSSFGRGGTDTQYF.

The V gene is TRBV5-1, the J gene TRBJ2-5, with D hard to call. The CDR3 spans 12 residues. The ends were cut back, 0 bases at V and 6 bases at J, with 6 bases in the middle. CDR1 is SGHRS and CDR2 is YFSETQ in the germline V gene. CDR3 DNA sequence: TGCGCCAGCAGCTTGGAGAGTAAGACCCAGTACTTC. The encoded protein is CASSLESKTQYF.

This chain joins TRBV6-4 and TRBJ2-6, with TRBD1 matching over 8 bases. V lost 6 bases and J lost 2; bases outside the gene matches: 9. Germline CDR1 and CDR2: MRHNA and SNTAGT. The CDR3 covers 17 residues. This CDR3 is CASSRTGTPAGANVLTF. The CDR3 DNA follows: TGTGCCAGCAGCCGGACAGGGACCCCCGCTGGGGCCAACGTCCTGACTTTC.

The chain has TRBV15 and TRBJ2-5; 12 nucleotides match TRBD2. Per the germline V gene, CDR1 is LNHNV and CDR2 is YYDKDF (reference sequence). Germline trimming cut 2 bases from V and 4 bases from J; bases unmatched to any gene: 8. CDR3 length equals 17 residues. This CDR3 is CATSRTLLAGGGETQYF. The CDR3 DNA reads TGTGCCACCAGCAGAACCTTACTAGCGGGAGGAGGAGAGACCCAGTACTTC.

The sample holds a few counts of this clone. CDR3 sequence (DNA): TGCGCCAGCAGCGAAACAGGGCGCACAGATACGCAGTATTTT. Its protein is CASSETGRTDTQYF. The chain links TRBV5-1 to TRBJ2-3; possibly TRBD1 for D (6 bases). Trimming pared 4 bases from V and 1 base from J, leaving 10 bases between. Germline V gives CDR1 SGHRS, CDR2 YFSETQ. The CDR3 totals 14 residues.

The chain joins TRBV19 to TRBJ2-7; tentatively, D is TRBD2 (7 bases). CDR3 length: 19 residues. Germline values: CDR1 LNHDA, CDR2 SQIVND (reference sequence). Trimming removed 2 bases at V and 4 bases at J, with 27 bases between. CDR3 protein: CASSISWPGGGPVLYEQYF. DNA of the CDR3: TGTGCCAGTAGTATATCGTGGCCAGGCGGGGGCCCCGTTTTGTACGAGCAGTACTTC.

V gene TRBV7-2 combines with J gene TRBJ2-3; 14 bases align to TRBD2. Germline loops: CDR1 SGHTA, CDR2 FQGNSA. This CDR3 region has 17 residues. J lost 4 bases, V lost 3 bases, and 6 bases had no gene match. The CDR3 sequence: CASSFRLAGGKADTQYF. The CDR3 DNA sequence: TGTGCCAGCAGCTTCCGACTAGCGGGGGGGAAGGCAGATACGCAGTATTTT.

The chain recombines TRBV4-3 with TRBJ1-1, with D tentatively TRBD1 (5 bases). V lost 2 bases, J lost 4 bases, and 8 bases lay in between. CDR1 is LGHNA, CDR2 YSLEER, per germline. The CDR3 loop spans 13 amino acids. This chain's CDR3 is CASSQHGATEAFF. The CDR3 coding sequence is TGCGCCAGCAGCCAACATGGGGCCACTGAAGCTTTCTTT.

The chain carries TRBV28 and TRBJ1-4; tentatively, D is TRBD1 (5 bases). V lost 4 bases and J 4 bases, leaving 10 bases between the germline ends. This CDR3 comprises 14 residues. Per the germline V gene, CDR1 is MDHEN and CDR2 is SYDVKM. CDR3 nucleotides: TGTGCCAGCAGTTCCCCGGACATTAATGAAAAACTGTTTTTT. It translates to CASSSPDINEKLFF. Full variable domain (outside the CDR3, taken from reference TRBV28 and TRBJ1-4): DVKVTQSSRYLVKRTGEKVFLECVQDMDHENMFWYRQDPGLGLRLIYFSYDVKMKEKGDIPEGYSVSREKKERFSLILESASTNQTSMYLCASSSPDINEKLFFGSGTQLSVL.

This chain uses TRBV9 with TRBJ2-1; 14 bases agree with TRBD2. The CDR3 contains 19 residues. V shed 0 bases and J 2 bases; nucleotides not matched to a gene: 7. Germline assignment: CDR1 SGDLS and CDR2 YYNGEE. The CDR3 coding sequence is TGTGCCAGCAGCGTAGGACTAGCGGGAGGGCCTTTGCCCTACAATGAGCAGTTCTTC. Protein: CASSVGLAGGPLPYNEQFF.